The 32 T cell receptor beta chains below were found in one sample sequenced in a study of CD8 T cells in ankylosing spondylitis. Study-wide results and limits: Blood of patients with ankylosing spondylitis appeared to be characterized by a TCR beta motif of 8 or 9 highly homologous variants.

TCRdb re-called the 5' RACE reads through MiXCR, storing one row per CDR3 protein. The table shows about 750,000 distinct CDR3 sequences, with roughly 19% occurring only once. These receptors' antigens are unknown. The sequenced material came from blood, either unsorted or a sorted T cell fraction (not recorded which). The receptor source for this set is a male donor with ankylosing spondylitis.

The chain is built from TRBV9 and TRBJ2-1, with a weak D call TRBD2 (7 bases). This CDR3 contains 15 residues. The V gene lost 3 bases and the J gene lost 3 bases, with 13 bases spanning the gap. Germline V gene sequence: CDR1 SGDLS, CDR2 YYNGEE. The CDR3 DNA reads as TGTGCCAGCAGCGCGATAGGGGGGGACTACAATGAGCAGTTCTTC. Translated: CASSAIGGDYNEQFF.

The gene calls are TRBV9 and TRBJ2-7, with a tentative D call TRBD1 (6 bases). V lost 0 bases and J 6 bases, leaving 13 bases between the germline ends. CDR1 SGDLS and CDR2 YYNGEE come from the germline V gene. The CDR3 extends over 14 amino acids. The CDR3 loop is CASSVGQAVIEQYF. The DNA for the CDR3 is TGTGCCAGCAGCGTAGGACAGGCAGTGATCGAGCAGTACTTC.

This chain uses TRBV20-1 with TRBJ2-5, with D perhaps matching TRBD2 (5 bases). Germline-derived CDR1 and CDR2 are DFQATT and SNEGSKA (reference sequence). The CDR3 is 13 amino acids. V shed 3 bases and J shed 2 bases, with 10 bases lying between them. The CDR3 nucleotides read TGCAGTGCTAGTGACGAGCGGCAAGAGACCCAGTACTTC. Its protein is CSASDERQETQYF.

The V gene is TRBV12-3 or TRBV12-4, the J gene TRBJ2-3, with D maybe TRBD2 (6 bases). The CDR3 consists of 13 residues. V was cut by 8 bases and J by 2 bases, with 11 bases left in between. The CDR3 DNA follows: TGTGCCAGCGGCGGAGGGGACACAGATACGCAGTATTTT. Amino acid sequence: CASGGGDTDTQYF.

This clonotype was seen ten or more times. The V gene is TRBV5-1, the J gene TRBJ2-7, with D possibly being TRBD1 (5 bases). The length of the CDR3 is 13 residues. V shed 2 bases and J shed 1 base, with 7 bases lying between them. Germline V gives CDR1 SGHRS, CDR2 YFSETQ. The CDR3 is CASSFTGSYEQYF. Here the CDR3 DNA reads TGCGCCAGCAGCTTCACAGGATCCTACGAGCAGTACTTC.

This clonotype showed up just a few times. This chain links TRBV2 with TRBJ1-6; tentative D call: TRBD1 (6 bases). Per the germline V gene, CDR1 is SNHLY and CDR2 is FYNNEI. This CDR3 region has 13 residues. V lost 7 bases, J lost 9 bases, and 13 bases lay in between. The CDR3 is CASTYRETSPLHF. In nucleotides, the CDR3 is TGTGCCAGCACCTACAGGGAAACTTCACCCCTCCACTTT. The entire variable domain, with the rest obtained from reference TRBV2 and TRBJ1-6, is as follows: EPEVTQTPSHQVTQMGQEVILRCVPISNHLYFYWYRQILGQKVEFLVSFYNNEISEKSEIFDDQFSVERPDGSNFTLKIRSTKLEDSAMYFCASTYRETSPLHFGNGTRLTVT.

The sample holds a few counts of this clonotype. The chain joins TRBV12-3 or TRBV12-4 to TRBJ1-5; D might be TRBD1 (5 bases). The CDR3 sequence is 14 residues long. Trimming took off 4 bases at V and 3 bases at J, with 10 bases between the two ends. This chain's CDR3 is CASSWDGFNQPQHF. The CDR3 nucleotides are TGTGCCAGCAGTTGGGACGGCTTCAATCAGCCCCAGCATTTT.

The sample holds a few counts of this clonotype. The chain is built from TRBV7-3 and TRBJ2-1; 11 bases fit TRBD2. From germline, CDR1 is SGHTA and CDR2 FQGTGA. J gave up 4 bases and V 1 base, and 3 bases lay outside the gene matches. This CDR3 comprises 16 residues. CDR3 residues: CASSLIASGRYNEQFF. DNA of the CDR3: TGTGCCAGCAGCTTAATCGCTAGCGGGAGGTACAATGAGCAGTTCTTC. The full variable domain, completed using reference TRBV7-3 and TRBJ2-1, is GAGVSQTPSNKVTEKGKYVELRCDPISGHTALYWYRQSLGQGPEFLIYFQGTGAADDSGLPNDRFFAVRPEGSVSTLKIQRTERGDSAVYLCASSLIASGRYNEQFFGPGTRLTVL.

This clonotype has only a few counts. V and J are TRBV11-3 and TRBJ2-1; D unclear. Germline lookup yields CDR1 SGHNT and CDR2 YENEEA. V lost 1 base and J lost 8, with 9 bases in between. The CDR3 contains 13 residues. Here the CDR3 reads CASSLVFPDEQFF. CDR3 sequence (DNA): TGTGCCAGCAGCTTAGTTTTTCCAGATGAGCAGTTCTTC.

The rearrangement uses TRBV12-3 or TRBV12-4 and TRBJ2-7; TRBD1 agrees at 9 bases. V dropped 6 bases and J dropped 9; count of bases not matched to a gene: 9. This CDR3 contains 13 residues. CDR3 amino acids: CASSTGTGTRQYF. The CDR3 nucleotides are TGTGCCAGCAGCACCGGGACAGGGACAAGGCAGTACTTC.

This clonotype was seen a few times. The V call is TRBV7-9, the J call TRBJ2-3; D remains unclear. V lost 5 bases, J lost 6 bases, and 9 bases lay in between. This CDR3 has 12 amino acids. CDR1 is SEHNR, CDR2 FQNEAQ, per germline (reference sequence). The CDR3 here is CASSHPADTQYF. The CDR3 DNA is TGTGCCAGCAGCCACCCGGCCGATACGCAGTATTTT.

J is TRBJ2-7 and V is TRBV15, with TRBD2 matching over 7 bases. The germline CDR1 and CDR2 sequences are LNHNV and YYDKDF (reference sequence). The V and J ends lost 6 bases and 7 bases, in that order; junction bases with no gene match: 12. The CDR3 covers 14 residues. CDR3 region: CATSWGGSAGEQYF. As DNA, the CDR3 is TGTGCCACCAGTTGGGGCGGGAGTGCGGGGGAGCAGTACTTC. Together with reference TRBV15 and TRBJ2-7, the CDR3 gives the full variable domain: DAMVIQNPRYQVTQFGKPVTLSCSQTLNHNVMYWYQQKSSQAPKLLFHYYDKDFNNEADTPDNFQSRRPNTSFCFLDIRSPGLGDTAMYLCATSWGGSAGEQYFGPGTRLTVT.

The V call is TRBV14, the J call TRBJ1-4; a weak D match, TRBD1 (6 bases). Trimming pared 4 bases from V and 1 base from J, leaving 10 bases between. The CDR3 has 15 residues. Germline lookup yields CDR1 SGHDN and CDR2 FVKESK. DNA for the CDR3: TGTGCCAGCAGCCCGACAGGAGGAACTAATGAAAAACTGTTTTTT. It is translated as CASSPTGGTNEKLFF.

The chain joins TRBV4-2 to TRBJ2-1; TRBD2 matches at 8 bases. Germline V CDR1 and CDR2: LGHNA, YNFKEQ. V gave up 6 bases and J gave up 7 bases; unmatched junction bases: 5. This CDR3 region has 13 residues. The CDR3 is CASRLAGINEQFF. DNA for the CDR3: TGTGCCAGCAGGTTAGCGGGAATAAATGAGCAGTTCTTC.

This clonotype has only a few counts. The chain couples TRBV21-1 to TRBJ2-1; the D segment call TRBD2 is taken from the table without a DNA check. TRBV21-1 is reported as a pseudogene. The length of the CDR3 is 15 residues. CDR3 in DNA: TGTGCCAGCACCGAGCGGGAGGGCGGCTACAATGAGCAGTTCTTC. It yields the protein CASTEREGGYNEQFF.

This clonotype was observed many times. V is TRBV12-3 or TRBV12-4 and J is TRBJ2-5; D is uncertain. The CDR3 sequence is 12 residues long. The V end was cut by 3 bases, the J end by 4 bases, with 6 bases between. CDR3 sequence reads: CASSFDGETQYF. CDR3 nucleotides: TGTGCCAGCAGTTTCGATGGAGAGACCCAGTACTTC.

This clonotype was seen at least ten times. The chain employs TRBV6-2 or TRBV6-3 and TRBJ2-7; TRBD2 agrees at 12 bases. CDR3 size: 14 residues. V dropped 7 bases and J dropped 2; count of bases not matched to a gene: 3. CDR1 MNHEY and CDR2 SVGEGT come from the germline V gene. This chain's CDR3 is CASTRTSGAYEQYF. The CDR3 region has the DNA TGTGCCAGCACCAGGACTAGCGGGGCCTACGAGCAGTACTTC.

This clonotype has a handful of counts. The CDR3 sequence: CASSFLELYEQYF. The CDR3 DNA reads as TGTGCCAGCAGCTTCCTCGAACTCTACGAGCAGTACTTC. The chain recombines TRBV11-2 with TRBJ2-7; unclear D gene. Germline values: CDR1 SGHAT, CDR2 FQNNGV. The CDR3 loop spans 13 amino acids. V was trimmed by 3 bases and J by 3 bases, leaving 9 bases between them.

The genes are TRBV12-3 or TRBV12-4 and TRBJ1-1; 7 nucleotides agree with TRBD1. This CDR3 spans 14 amino acids. Trimming cost V 7 bases and J 1 base; bases outside gene matches: 6. The CDR3 region has the DNA TGTGCCAGCAACCCCCGGACAGGGAACACTGAAGCTTTCTTT. This codes for CASNPRTGNTEAFF.

The chain is built from TRBV6-5 and TRBJ2-7; 7 bases map to TRBD1. Germline V gene data show CDR1 as MNHEY and CDR2 as SVGAGI. V lost 0 bases to trimming and J lost 4 bases; unmatched junction nucleotides: 15. The length of the CDR3 is 18 residues. This chain's CDR3 is CASSYSKEIPGQLYEQYF. In DNA, the CDR3 is TGTGCCAGCAGTTACTCGAAAGAGATCCCGGGACAGCTATACGAGCAGTACTTC.

This chain joins TRBV15 and TRBJ2-5, with D perhaps TRBD2 (5 bases). V lost 4 bases and J 5 bases, leaving 14 bases between the germline ends. This CDR3 is 14 amino acids long. Germline V gene lookup returns CDR1 LNHNV and CDR2 YYDKDF (reference sequence). CDR3 nucleotide sequence: TGTGCCACCAGCACGGGGAAGGAAGTGGAGACCCAGTACTTC. Encoded protein: CATSTGKEVETQYF.

The gene calls are TRBV12-3 or TRBV12-4 and TRBJ2-7; D is unclear. Trimming took off 3 bases at V and 1 base at J, with 13 bases between the two ends. The CDR3 has 15 amino acids. CDR3: CASSFSGDLSYEQYF. The CDR3 DNA is TGTGCCAGCAGTTTTTCTGGGGATCTATCCTACGAGCAGTACTTC.

V and J are TRBV12-3 or TRBV12-4 and TRBJ2-7; D is unclear. V was trimmed by 3 bases and J by 0 bases, leaving 6 bases between them. The CDR3 consists of 13 residues. The CDR3 region is CASSFRNSYEQYF. The CDR3 DNA sequence: TGTGCCAGCAGTTTCCGGAACTCCTACGAGCAGTACTTC.

The chain carries TRBV20-1 and TRBJ2-3; 12 positions match TRBD2. Germline CDR1 reads DFQATT; CDR2 reads SNEGSKA (reference sequence). The CDR3 consists of 17 residues. The V segment lost 3 bases and the J segment 3 bases; nucleotides outside the gene matches: 10. The CDR3 sequence: CSASALTSGRSTDTQYF. The CDR3 coding sequence is TGCAGTGCTAGCGCCCTAACTAGCGGGAGGTCAACAGATACGCAGTATTTT.

The J gene is TRBJ2-7, the V gene TRBV12-3 or TRBV12-4; TRBD1 agrees at 8 bases. The V and J ends lost 5 bases and 3 bases, in that order; junction bases with no gene match: 9. There are 15 residues in the CDR3. CDR3 in amino acids: CASSLGQGGGYEQYF. The CDR3 DNA is TGTGCCAGCAGTCTCGGACAGGGAGGCGGCTACGAGCAGTACTTC.

This clonotype was seen a handful of times. The V call is TRBV4-1, the J call TRBJ1-5, with D unresolved. Per germline, CDR1 MGHRA and CDR2 YSYEKL. CDR3 size: 16 residues. The V end was cut by 1 base, the J end by 2 bases, with 12 bases between. CDR3 region: CASSQVSGSGNQPQHF. As DNA, the CDR3 is TGCGCCAGCAGCCAAGTATCTGGCAGCGGCAATCAGCCCCAGCATTTT.

This clonotype came up many times. The chain couples TRBV5-1 to TRBJ1-3; weak D call: TRBD1 (5 bases). Germline V gene lookup returns CDR1 SGHRS and CDR2 YFSETQ. The length of the CDR3 is 14 residues. V dropped 4 bases and J dropped 2 bases, with 10 bases sitting between them. CDR3 region: CASSPGTAGNTIYF. For the CDR3, the DNA is TGCGCCAGCAGCCCGGGGACCGCTGGAAACACCATATATTTT.

The chain joins TRBV7-9 to TRBJ1-1; no clear D. The CDR3 runs 13 residues. With 4 bases removed from V and 4 bases from J, the gap between germline ends came to 10 bases. Germline V gene sequence: CDR1 SEHNR, CDR2 FQNEAQ (reference sequence). CDR3 sequence (DNA): TGTGCCAGCAGCTCGGGATGGGGCACTGAAGCTTTCTTT. Amino acids: CASSSGWGTEAFF.

The rearrangement uses TRBV21-1 and TRBJ2-1; TRBD1, the table's D call, was not compared with the DNA. TRBV21-1 is termed a pseudogene. The CDR3 is made up of 15 amino acids. The CDR3 region is CASKQTGGDGNEQFF. CDR3 in DNA: TGTGCCAGCAAGCAGACAGGGGGGGATGGCAATGAGCAGTTCTTC.

The J gene is TRBJ1-1, the V gene TRBV30; D possibly corresponds to TRBD1 (5 bases). The CDR3 has 14 amino acids. CDR1 is GTSNPN and CDR2 is SVGIG in the germline V gene (reference sequence). The V end lost 4 bases, the J end lost 8 bases, and 20 bases lay between the germline ends. CDR3 sequence reads: CAWNGGLGTSEAFF. The CDR3 bases are TGTGCCTGGAACGGAGGGCTCGGGACGTCAGAAGCTTTCTTT.

The table lists this clonotype with a few counts. This rearrangement joins TRBV11-2 to TRBJ2-3; 16 positions agree with TRBD2. The germline V gene has CDR1 SGHAT and CDR2 FQNNGV. The CDR3 extends over 18 amino acids. V trimming: 5 bases; J trimming: 6 bases; junction bases outside the gene matches: 11. CDR3 sequence: CASSAGLAGGRNGDTQYF. The CDR3 bases are TGTGCCAGCAGCGCGGGACTAGCGGGGGGGCGAAACGGCGATACGCAGTATTTT.

V and J are TRBV2 and TRBJ2-7; D perhaps matches TRBD2 (5 bases). This CDR3 is 15 amino acids long. Germline lookup yields CDR1 SNHLY and CDR2 FYNNEI. V lost 6 bases and J lost 7, with 22 bases in between. CDR3 sequence: CASSEGLGRVVEQYF. CDR3 nucleotide sequence: TGTGCCAGCAGCGAGGGCCTCGGACGTGTAGTGGAGCAGTACTTC.